This T cell receptor (beta chain) was retrieved from a study of pediatric ulcerative colitis. This table comes from immunoSEQ multiplex PCR, and its TCRdb copy is limited to in-frame clones, with some not included. Among tens of thousands of clones listed, about 80% were seen once. Before the diagnostic colonoscopy, ulcerative colitis patients were free of immunosuppressive medication. As to this clone: What it binds is not known.

V dropped 7 bases and J dropped 4; count of bases not matched to a gene: 6. Germline CDR1 and CDR2: SGHTA and FQGNSA. The CDR3 runs to 14 residues. Points from the study as a whole: Blood samples from a couple of patients yielded substantially fewer templates and were excluded from blood-rectal overlap analysis. A couple of rectal clonotypes were found only in ulcerative colitis patients, all of them.

The rearrangement uses TRBV7-2 and TRBJ2-2; 7 bases align to TRBD1. The clonotype was recovered from a boy younger than 18 with moderate ulcerative colitis. What was sequenced was blood. CDR3 coding DNA: TGTGCCAGCAACTACAGGGGTCGCACCGGGGAGCTGTTTTTT. It yields the protein CASNYRGRTGELFF.